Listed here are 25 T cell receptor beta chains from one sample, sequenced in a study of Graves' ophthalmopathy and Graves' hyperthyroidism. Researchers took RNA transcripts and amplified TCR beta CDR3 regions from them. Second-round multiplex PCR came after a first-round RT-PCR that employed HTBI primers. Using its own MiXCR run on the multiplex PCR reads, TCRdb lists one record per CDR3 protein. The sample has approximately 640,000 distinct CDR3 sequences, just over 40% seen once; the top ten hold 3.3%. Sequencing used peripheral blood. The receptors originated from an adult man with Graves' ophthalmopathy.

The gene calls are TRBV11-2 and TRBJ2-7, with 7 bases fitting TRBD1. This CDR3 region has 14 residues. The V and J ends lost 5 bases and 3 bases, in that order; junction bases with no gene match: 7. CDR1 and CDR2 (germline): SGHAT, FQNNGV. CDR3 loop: CASSPVGQFYEQYF. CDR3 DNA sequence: TGTGCCAGCAGCCCCGTGGGACAGTTCTACGAGCAGTACTTC.

CDR3 DNA: TGTGCCAGCAGCCAAGTTATCTCCTACGAGCAGTACTTC. It specifies CASSQVISYEQYF. J is TRBJ2-7 and V is TRBV4-2; D uncertain. Germline CDR1 and CDR2: LGHNA and YNFKEQ. The CDR3 length is 13 residues. With 1 base removed from V and 0 bases from J, the gap between germline ends came to 4 bases.

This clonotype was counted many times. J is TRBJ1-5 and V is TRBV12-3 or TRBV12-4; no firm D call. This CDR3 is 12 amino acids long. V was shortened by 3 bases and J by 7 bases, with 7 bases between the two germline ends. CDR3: CASSFRYQPQHF. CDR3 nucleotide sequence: TGTGCCAGCAGTTTTCGGTACCAGCCCCAGCATTTT.

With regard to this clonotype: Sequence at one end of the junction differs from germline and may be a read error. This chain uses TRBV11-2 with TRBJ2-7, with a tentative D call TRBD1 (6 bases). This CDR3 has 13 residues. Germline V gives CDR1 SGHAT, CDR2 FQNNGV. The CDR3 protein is CASGRGQTYEQHF. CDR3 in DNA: TGTGCCAGCGGTAGAGGACAGACCTACGAGCAGCACTTC.

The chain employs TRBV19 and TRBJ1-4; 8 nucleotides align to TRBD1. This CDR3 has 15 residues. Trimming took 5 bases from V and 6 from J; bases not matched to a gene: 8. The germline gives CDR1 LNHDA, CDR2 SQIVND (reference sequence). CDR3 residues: CASSLDRGWDEKLFF. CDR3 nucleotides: TGTGCCAGTAGTCTCGACAGGGGCTGGGATGAAAAACTGTTTTTT.

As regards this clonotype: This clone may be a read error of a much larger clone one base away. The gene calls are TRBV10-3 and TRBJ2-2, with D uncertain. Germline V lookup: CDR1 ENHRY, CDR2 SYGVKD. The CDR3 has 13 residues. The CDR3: CTISGVQTGELFF. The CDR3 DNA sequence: TGTACCATCAGTGGGGTACAGACCGGGGAGCTGTTTTTT.

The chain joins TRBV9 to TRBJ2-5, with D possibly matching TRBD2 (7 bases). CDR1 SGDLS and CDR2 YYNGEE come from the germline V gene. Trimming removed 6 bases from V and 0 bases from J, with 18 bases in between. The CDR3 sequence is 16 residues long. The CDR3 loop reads CASTGGGGSYQETQYF. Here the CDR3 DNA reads TGTGCCAGCACGGGGGGAGGGGGGTCGTACCAAGAGACCCAGTACTTC. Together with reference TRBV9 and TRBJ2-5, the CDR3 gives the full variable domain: DSGVTQTPKHLITATGQRVTLRCSPRSGDLSVYWYQQSLDQGLQFLIQYYNGEERAKGNILERFSAQQFPDLHSELNLSSLELGDSALYFCASTGGGGSYQETQYFGPGTRLLVL.

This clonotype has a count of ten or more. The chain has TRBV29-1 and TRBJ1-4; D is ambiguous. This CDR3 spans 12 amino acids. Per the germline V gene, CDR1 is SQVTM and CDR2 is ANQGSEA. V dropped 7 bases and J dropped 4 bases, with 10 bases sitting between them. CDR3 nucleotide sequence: TGCAGCGCCGGGCTCTTTAATGAAAAACTGTTTTTT. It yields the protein CSAGLFNEKLFF.

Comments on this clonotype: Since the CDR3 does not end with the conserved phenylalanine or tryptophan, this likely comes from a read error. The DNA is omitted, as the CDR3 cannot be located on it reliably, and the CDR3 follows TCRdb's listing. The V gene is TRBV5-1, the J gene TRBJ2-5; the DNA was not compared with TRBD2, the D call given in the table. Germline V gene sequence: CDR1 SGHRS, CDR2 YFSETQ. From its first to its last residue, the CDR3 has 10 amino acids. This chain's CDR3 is CASSGGTSGS.

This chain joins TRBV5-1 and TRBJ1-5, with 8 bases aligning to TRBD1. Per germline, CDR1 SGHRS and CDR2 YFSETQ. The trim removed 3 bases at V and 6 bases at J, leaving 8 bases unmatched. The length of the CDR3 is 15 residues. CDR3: CASSSDRVGRQPQHF. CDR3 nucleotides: TGCGCCAGCAGCTCGGACAGGGTAGGTCGTCAGCCCCAGCATTTT.

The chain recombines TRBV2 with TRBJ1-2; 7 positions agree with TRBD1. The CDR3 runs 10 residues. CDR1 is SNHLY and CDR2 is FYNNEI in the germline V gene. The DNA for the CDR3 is TGTGCAACAGGGGACTATGGCTACACCTTC. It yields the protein CATGDYGYTF.

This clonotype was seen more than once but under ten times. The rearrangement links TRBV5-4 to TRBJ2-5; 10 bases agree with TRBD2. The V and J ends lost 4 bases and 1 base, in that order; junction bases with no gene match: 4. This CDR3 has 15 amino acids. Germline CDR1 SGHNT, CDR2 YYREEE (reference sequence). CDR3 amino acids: CASSTGLAAQETQYF. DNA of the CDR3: TGTGCCAGCAGCACCGGACTAGCGGCCCAAGAGACCCAGTACTTC. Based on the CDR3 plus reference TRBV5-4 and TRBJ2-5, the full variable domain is ETGVTQSPTHLIKTRGQQVTLRCSSQSGHNTVSWYQQALGQGPQFIFQYYREEENGRGNFPPRFSGLQFPNYSSELNVNALELDDSALYLCASSTGLAAQETQYFGPGTRLLVL.

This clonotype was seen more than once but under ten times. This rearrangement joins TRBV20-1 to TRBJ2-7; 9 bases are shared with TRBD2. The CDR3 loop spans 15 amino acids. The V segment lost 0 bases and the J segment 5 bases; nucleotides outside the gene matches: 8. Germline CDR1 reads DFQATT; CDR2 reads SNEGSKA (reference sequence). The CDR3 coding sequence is TGCAGTGCTAGAGATGACAGCGGGAGGAGGGACGAGCAGTACTTC. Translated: CSARDDSGRRDEQYF.

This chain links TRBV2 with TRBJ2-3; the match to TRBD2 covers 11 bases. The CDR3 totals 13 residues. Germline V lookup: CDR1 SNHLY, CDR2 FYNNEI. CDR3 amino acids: CALAGESTDTQYF. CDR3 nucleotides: TGTGCACTAGCGGGAGAAAGCACAGATACGCAGTATTTT. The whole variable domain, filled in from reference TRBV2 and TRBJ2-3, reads EPEVTQTPSHQVTQMGQEVILRCVPISNHLYFYWYRQILGQKVEFLVSFYNNEISEKSEIFDDQFSVERPDGSNFTLKIRSTKLEDSAMYFCALAGESTDTQYFGPGTRLTVL.

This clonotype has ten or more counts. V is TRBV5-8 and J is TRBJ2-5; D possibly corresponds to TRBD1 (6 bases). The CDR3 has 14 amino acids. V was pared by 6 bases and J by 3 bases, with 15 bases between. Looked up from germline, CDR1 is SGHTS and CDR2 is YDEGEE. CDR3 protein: CASNVGTNEETQYF. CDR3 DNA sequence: TGTGCCAGCAACGTCGGGACAAACGAAGAGACCCAGTACTTC.

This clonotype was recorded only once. CDR3 nucleotide sequence: TGCAGCGTTGCGGGGATCGGGGAGCTGTTTTTT. Translating gives CSVAGIGELFF. This chain connects TRBV29-1 to TRBJ2-2, with a possible D match to TRBD2 (5 bases). Deletions cut 4 bases from V and 7 bases from J, with 7 bases between. Germline assignment: CDR1 SQVTM and CDR2 ANQGSEA. This CDR3 has 11 amino acids.

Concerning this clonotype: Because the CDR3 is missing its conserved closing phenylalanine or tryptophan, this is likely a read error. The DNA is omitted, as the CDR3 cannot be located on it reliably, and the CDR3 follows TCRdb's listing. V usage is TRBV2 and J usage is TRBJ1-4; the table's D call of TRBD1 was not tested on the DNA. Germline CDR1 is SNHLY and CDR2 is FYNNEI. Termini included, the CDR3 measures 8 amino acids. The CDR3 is CASRGTDY.

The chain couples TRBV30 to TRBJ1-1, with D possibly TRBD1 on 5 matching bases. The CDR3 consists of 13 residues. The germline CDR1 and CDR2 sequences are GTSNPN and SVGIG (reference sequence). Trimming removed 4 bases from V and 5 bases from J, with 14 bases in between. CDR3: CAWIGGVTTEAFF. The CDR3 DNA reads TGTGCCTGGATTGGGGGAGTGACAACTGAAGCTTTCTTT. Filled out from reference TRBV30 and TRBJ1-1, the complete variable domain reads SQTIHQWPATLVQPVGSPLSLECTVEGTSNPNLYWYRQAAGRGLQLLFYSVGIGQISSEVPQNLSASRPQDRQFILSSKKLLLSDSGFYLCAWIGGVTTEAFFGQGTRLTVV.

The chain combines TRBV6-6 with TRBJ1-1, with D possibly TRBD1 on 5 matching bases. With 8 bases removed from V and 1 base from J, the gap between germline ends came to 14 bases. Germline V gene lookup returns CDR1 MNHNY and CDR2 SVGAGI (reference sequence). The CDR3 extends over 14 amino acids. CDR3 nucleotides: TGTGCCAGCGTCCGATGGAGGGGGAACACTGAAGCTTTCTTT. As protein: CASVRWRGNTEAFF.

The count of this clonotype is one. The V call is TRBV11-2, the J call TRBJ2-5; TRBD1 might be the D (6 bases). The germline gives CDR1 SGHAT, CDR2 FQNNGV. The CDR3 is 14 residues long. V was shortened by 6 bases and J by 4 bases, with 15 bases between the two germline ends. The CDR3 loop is CASRITGRGETQYF. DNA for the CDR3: TGTGCCAGCAGAATCACAGGGCGAGGAGAGACCCAGTACTTC.

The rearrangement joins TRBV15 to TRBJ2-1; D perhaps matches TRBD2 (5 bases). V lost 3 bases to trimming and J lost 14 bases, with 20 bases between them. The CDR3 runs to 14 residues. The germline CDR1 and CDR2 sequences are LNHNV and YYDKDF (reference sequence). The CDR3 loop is CATSREAYGSWEFF. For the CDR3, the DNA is TGTGCCACCAGCAGGGAGGCTTATGGGTCTTGGGAGTTCTTC.

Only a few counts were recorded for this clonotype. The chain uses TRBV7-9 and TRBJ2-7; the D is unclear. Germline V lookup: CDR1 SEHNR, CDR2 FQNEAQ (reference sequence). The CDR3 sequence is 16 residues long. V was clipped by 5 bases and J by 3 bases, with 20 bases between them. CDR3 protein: CASSQEKQLVGYEQYF. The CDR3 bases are TGTGCCAGCAGCCAAGAGAAGCAGCTCGTTGGCTACGAGCAGTACTTC.

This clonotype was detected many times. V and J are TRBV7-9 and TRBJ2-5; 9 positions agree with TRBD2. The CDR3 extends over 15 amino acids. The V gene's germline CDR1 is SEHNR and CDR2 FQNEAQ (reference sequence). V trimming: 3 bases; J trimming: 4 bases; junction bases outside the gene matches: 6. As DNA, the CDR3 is TGTGCCAGCAGCTTTGTAGCGGGAGTAGGAGAGACCCAGTACTTC. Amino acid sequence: CASSFVAGVGETQYF.

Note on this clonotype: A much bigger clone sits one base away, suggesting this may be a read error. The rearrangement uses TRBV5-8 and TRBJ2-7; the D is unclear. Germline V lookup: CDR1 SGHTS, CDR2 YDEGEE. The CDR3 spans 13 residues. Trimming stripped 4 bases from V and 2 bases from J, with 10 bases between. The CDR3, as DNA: TGTGCCAGCAGCATGGGGAAGGCCTACGAGCAGTACTTC. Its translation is CASSMGKAYEQYF. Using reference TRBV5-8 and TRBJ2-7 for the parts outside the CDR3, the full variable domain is EAGVTQSPTHLIKTRGQQATLRCSPISGHTSVYWYQQALGLGLQFLLWYDEGEERNRGNFPPRFSGRQFPNYSSELNVNALELEDSALYLCASSMGKAYEQYFGPGTRLTVT.

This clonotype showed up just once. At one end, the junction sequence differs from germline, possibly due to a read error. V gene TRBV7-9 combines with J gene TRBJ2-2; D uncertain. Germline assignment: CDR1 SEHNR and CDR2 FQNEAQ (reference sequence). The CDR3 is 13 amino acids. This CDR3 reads CTSRITEPGELFF. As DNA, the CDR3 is TGTACCAGCAGGATCACAGAGCCCGGGGAGCTGTTTTTT.